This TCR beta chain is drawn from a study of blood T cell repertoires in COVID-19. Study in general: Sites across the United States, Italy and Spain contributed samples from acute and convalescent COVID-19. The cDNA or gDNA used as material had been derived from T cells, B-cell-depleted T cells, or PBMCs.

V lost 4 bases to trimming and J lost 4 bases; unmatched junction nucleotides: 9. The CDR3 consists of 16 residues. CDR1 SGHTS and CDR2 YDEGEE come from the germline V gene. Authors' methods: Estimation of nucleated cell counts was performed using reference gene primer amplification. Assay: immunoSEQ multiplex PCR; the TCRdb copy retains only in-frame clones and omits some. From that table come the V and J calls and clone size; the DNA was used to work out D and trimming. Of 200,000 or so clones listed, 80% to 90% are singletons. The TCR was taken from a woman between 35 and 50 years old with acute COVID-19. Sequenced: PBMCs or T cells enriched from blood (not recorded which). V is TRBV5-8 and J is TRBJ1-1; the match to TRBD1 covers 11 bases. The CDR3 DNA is TGTGCCAGCAGCACCGGACAGGGGGCATTCAGCACTGAAGCTTTCTTT. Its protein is CASSTGQGAFSTEAFF.